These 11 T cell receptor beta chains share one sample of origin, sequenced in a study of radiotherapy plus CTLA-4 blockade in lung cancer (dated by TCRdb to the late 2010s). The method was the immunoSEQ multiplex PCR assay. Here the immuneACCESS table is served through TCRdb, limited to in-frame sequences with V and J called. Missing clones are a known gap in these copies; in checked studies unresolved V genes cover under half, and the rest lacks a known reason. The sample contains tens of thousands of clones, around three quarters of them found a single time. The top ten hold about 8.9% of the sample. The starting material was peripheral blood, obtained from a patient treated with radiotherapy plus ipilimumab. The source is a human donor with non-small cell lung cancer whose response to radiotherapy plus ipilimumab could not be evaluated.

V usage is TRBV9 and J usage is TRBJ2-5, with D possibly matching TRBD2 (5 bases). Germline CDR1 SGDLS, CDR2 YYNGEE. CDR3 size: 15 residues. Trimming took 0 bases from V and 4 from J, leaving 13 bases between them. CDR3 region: CASSVGLGGRETQYF. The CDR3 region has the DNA TGTGCCAGCAGCGTAGGCCTCGGAGGAAGAGAGACCCAGTACTTC. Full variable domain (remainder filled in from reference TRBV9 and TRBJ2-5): DSGVTQTPKHLITATGQRVTLRCSPRSGDLSVYWYQQSLDQGLQFLIQYYNGEERAKGNILERFSAQQFPDLHSELNLSSLELGDSALYFCASSVGLGGRETQYFGPGTRLLVL.

In DNA form, the CDR3 reads TGTGCCAGCAGCTTATACGGATACGGGGCGGGGGTTCAGGAGCAGTACTTC. Translated: CASSLYGYGAGVQEQYF. V is TRBV7-3 and J is TRBJ2-7; 7 bases fit TRBD2. Losses at the gene ends were 2 bases for V and 7 bases for J; bases not matched to a gene: 17. This CDR3 comprises 17 residues. CDR1 is SGHTA, CDR2 FQGTGA, per germline.

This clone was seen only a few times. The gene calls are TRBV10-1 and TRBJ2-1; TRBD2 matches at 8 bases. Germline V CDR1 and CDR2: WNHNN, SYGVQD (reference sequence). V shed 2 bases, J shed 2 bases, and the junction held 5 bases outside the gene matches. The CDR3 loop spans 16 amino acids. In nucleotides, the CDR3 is TGCGCCAGCAGTGAGCCGCGGGGGGATCCCTACAATGAGCAGTTCTTC. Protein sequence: CASSEPRGDPYNEQFF.

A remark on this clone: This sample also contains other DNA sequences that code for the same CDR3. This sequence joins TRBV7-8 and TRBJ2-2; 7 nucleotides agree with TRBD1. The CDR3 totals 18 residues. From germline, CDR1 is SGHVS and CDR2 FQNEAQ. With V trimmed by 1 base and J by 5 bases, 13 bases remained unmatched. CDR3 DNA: TGTGCCAGCAGCTTAGGCGTGACAGGGCGGTGGAGGACCGGGGAGCTGTTTTTT. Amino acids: CASSLGVTGRWRTGELFF.

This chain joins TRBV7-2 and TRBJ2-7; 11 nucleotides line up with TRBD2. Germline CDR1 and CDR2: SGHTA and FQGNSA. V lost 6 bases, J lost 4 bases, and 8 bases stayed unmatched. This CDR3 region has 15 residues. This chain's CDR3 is CASRPKLAGEYEQYF. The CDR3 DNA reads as TGTGCCAGCAGGCCGAAACTAGCGGGGGAGTACGAGCAGTACTTC.

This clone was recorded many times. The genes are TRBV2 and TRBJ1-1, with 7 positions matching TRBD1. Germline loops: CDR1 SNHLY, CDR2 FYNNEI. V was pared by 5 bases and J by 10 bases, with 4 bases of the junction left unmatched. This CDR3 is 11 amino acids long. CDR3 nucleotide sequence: TGTGCCAGCAGTCAGACAGGGATAGCTTTCTTT. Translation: CASSQTGIAFF.

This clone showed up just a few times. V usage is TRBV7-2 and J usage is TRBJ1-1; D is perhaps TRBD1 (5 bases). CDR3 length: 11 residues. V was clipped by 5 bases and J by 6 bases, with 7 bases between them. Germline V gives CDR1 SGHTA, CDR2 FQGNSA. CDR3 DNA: TGTGCCAGCAGCGGGGGGGCTGAAGCTTTCTTT. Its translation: CASSGGAEAFF.

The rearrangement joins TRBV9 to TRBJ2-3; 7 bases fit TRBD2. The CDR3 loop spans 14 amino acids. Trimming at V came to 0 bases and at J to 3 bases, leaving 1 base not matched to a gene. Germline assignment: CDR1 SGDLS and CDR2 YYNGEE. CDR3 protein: CASSVELATDTQYF. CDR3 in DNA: TGTGCCAGCAGCGTAGAACTAGCGACAGATACGCAGTATTTT.

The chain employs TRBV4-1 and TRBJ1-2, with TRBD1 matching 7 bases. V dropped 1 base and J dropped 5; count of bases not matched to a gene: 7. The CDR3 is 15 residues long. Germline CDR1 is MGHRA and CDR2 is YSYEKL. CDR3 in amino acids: CASSQAPTGQYGYTF. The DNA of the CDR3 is TGCGCCAGCAGCCAAGCACCGACAGGGCAGTATGGCTACACCTTC.

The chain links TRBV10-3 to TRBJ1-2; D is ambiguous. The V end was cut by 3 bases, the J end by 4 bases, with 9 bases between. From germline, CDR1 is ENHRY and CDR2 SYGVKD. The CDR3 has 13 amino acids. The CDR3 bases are TGTGCCATCAGTGACGGTATGCTCTATGGCTACACCTTC. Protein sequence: CAISDGMLYGYTF.

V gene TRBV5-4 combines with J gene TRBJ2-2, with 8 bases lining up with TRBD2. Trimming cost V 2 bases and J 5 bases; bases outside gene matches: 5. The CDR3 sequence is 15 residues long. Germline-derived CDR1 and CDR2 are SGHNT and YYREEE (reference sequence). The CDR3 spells CASSFGGAGTGELFF. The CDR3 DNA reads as TGTGCCAGCAGCTTCGGGGGGGCCGGGACCGGGGAGCTGTTTTTT.